This T cell receptor (beta chain) was profiled in a study of blood T cell repertoires in COVID-19. Study-level background: There were acute and convalescent COVID-19 samples, and they came from the United States, Italy and Spain.

This clone has a handful of counts. In the study's own analysis: Using reference gene primer amplification, nucleated cell counts were estimated. Assay used: immunoSEQ multiplex PCR; TCRdb lists only in-frame clones, some missing. For V, J and clone size, that table is used; D and trimming come from the DNA. The data contain over 60,000 clones, more than 75% of them singletons. This TCR was recovered from a woman aged 80 or over with active or convalescent COVID-19. The sample comprised peripheral blood.

CDR3 in DNA: TGTGCCAGCAGCCAAGGTGCGGGGGGGCGGTCCTACGAGCAGTACTTC. Its translation is CASSQGAGGRSYEQYF. The genes are TRBV4-2 and TRBJ2-7; 9 nucleotides match TRBD2. Germline V gives CDR1 LGHNA, CDR2 YNFKEQ. The CDR3 runs 16 residues. Trimming took 1 base from V and 1 from J; bases not matched to a gene: 5.